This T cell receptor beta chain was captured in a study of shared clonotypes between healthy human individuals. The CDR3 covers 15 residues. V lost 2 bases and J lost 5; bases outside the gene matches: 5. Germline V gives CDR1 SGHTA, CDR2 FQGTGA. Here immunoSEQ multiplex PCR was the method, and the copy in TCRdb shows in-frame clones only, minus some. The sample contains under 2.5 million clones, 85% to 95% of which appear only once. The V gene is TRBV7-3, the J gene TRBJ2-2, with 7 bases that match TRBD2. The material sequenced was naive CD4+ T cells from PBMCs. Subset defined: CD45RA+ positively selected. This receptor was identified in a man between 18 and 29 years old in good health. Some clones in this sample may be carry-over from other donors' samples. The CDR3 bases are TGTGCCAGCAGCTTATCAGCGGGAAGTACCGGGGAGCTGTTTTTT. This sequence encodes CASSLSAGSTGELFF.